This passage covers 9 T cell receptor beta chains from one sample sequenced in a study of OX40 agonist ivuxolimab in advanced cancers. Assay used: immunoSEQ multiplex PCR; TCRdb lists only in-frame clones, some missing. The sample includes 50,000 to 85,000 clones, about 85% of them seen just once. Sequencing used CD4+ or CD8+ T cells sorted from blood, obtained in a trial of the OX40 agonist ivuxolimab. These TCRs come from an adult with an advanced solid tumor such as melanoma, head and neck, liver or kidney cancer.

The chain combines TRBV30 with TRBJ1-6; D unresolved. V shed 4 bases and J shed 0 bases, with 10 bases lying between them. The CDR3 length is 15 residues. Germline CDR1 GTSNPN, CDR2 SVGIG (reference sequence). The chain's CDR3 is CAWTSGSSYNSPLHF. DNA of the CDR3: TGTGCCTGGACCTCAGGATCCTCCTATAATTCACCCCTCCACTTT.

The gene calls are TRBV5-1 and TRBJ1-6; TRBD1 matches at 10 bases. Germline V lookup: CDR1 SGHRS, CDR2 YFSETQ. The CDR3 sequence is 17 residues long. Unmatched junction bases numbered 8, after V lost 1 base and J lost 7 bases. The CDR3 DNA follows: TGCGCCAGCAGCTTGAGTCCTCCGGGACAGGGGAATTCACCCCTCCACTTT. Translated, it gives CASSLSPPGQGNSPLHF.

The CDR3 coding sequence is TGTGCCAGCAAGAAATCGACAGGGGTCAATCAGCCCCAGCATTTT. Translated: CASKKSTGVNQPQHF. The rearrangement joins TRBV6-5 to TRBJ1-5; 8 nucleotides line up with TRBD1. The V gene's germline CDR1 is MNHEY and CDR2 SVGAGI. The CDR3 spans 15 residues. V lost 7 bases to trimming and J lost 3 bases; unmatched junction nucleotides: 8.

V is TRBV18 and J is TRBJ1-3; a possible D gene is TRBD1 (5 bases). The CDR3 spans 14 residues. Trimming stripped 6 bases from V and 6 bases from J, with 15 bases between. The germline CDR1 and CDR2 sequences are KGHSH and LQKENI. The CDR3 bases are TGTGCCAGCTCCCGGGGGTCCACGGCAAACACCATATATTTT. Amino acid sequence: CASSRGSTANTIYF.

The CDR3 DNA reads TGTGCCAGCAGGAAAACCCGACCTCTGGGGGGAGGCACAGATACGCAGTATTTT. Its protein is CASRKTRPLGGGTDTQYF. The chain couples TRBV6-4 to TRBJ2-3; D possibly corresponds to TRBD2 (6 bases). The germline V and J ends were trimmed by 6 bases and 1 base, with 23 bases remaining between them. CDR3 length: 18 residues. Germline V CDR1 and CDR2: MRHNA, SNTAGT.

The CDR3 protein is CASSQDRQGAGTDTQYF. CDR3 coding DNA: TGCGCCAGCAGCCAAGACCGACAGGGGGCCGGCACAGATACGCAGTATTTT. The chain recombines TRBV4-1 with TRBJ2-3; 10 nucleotides agree with TRBD1. This CDR3 region has 17 residues. Germline V gene lookup returns CDR1 MGHRA and CDR2 YSYEKL. The V gene end was trimmed by 0 bases and the J gene end by 1 base; junction bases not matched to a gene: 4.

CDR3 in amino acids: CASSPTGLKETQYF. CDR3 nucleotides: TGTGCCAGCAGTCCTACAGGGTTGAAGGAGACCCAGTACTTC. The chain carries TRBV27 and TRBJ2-5, with a tentative D call TRBD1 (6 bases). V was shortened by 5 bases and J by 5 bases, with 15 bases between the two germline ends. CDR3 length equals 14 residues. CDR1 and CDR2 (germline): MNHEY, SMNVEV (reference sequence).

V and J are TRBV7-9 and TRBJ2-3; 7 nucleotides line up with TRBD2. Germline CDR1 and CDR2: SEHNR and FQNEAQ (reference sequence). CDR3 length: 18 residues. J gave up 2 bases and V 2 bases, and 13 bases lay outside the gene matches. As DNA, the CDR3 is TGTGCCAGCAGCTTACTACCCCTAAGCGGGGCTAACACAGATACGCAGTATTTT. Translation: CASSLLPLSGANTDTQYF.

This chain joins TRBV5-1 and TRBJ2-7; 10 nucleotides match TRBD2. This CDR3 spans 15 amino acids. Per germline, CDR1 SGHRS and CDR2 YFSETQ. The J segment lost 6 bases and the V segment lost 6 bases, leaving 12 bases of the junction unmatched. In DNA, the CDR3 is TGCGCCAGCACTAGCGGGGGAAATTTAAGGGCCGAGCAGTACTTC. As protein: CASTSGGNLRAEQYF.